A few counts support the clone carrying this TCR beta chain. The method was immunoSEQ multiplex PCR; TCRdb's version includes in-frame clones alone and lacks a portion of them. The table includes 120,000 or so clones, around 80% detected once. The sample is drawn from a study of blood T cell repertoires in COVID-19. It was during active infection that Seattle patients were enrolled and then longitudinally followed. With 2 bases clipped from V and 5 bases from J, the junction kept 5 bases outside the gene matches. CDR3 length: 14 amino acids. CDR1 and CDR2 (germline): MNHEY, SVGAGI. The rearrangement links TRBV6-5 to TRBJ2-7; 8 nucleotides align to TRBD1. This TCR was sampled from a man aged 25-45 years with COVID-19, enrolled during active disease. Sequenced sample: peripheral blood. The DNA of the CDR3 is TGTGCCAGCAGTTACGACAGGGGAGCCCACGAGCAGTACTTC. This gives the protein CASSYDRGAHEQYF.